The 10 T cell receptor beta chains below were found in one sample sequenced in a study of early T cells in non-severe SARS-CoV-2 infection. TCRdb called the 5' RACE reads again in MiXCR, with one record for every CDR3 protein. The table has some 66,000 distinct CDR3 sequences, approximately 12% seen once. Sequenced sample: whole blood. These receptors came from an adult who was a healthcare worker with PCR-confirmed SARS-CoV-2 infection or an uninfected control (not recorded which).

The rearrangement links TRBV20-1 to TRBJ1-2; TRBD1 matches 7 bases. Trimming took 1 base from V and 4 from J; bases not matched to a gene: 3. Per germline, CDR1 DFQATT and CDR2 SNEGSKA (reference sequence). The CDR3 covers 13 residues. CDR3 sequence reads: CSARGQGGYGYTF. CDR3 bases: TGCAGTGCTAGAGGACAGGGAGGCTATGGCTACACCTTC.

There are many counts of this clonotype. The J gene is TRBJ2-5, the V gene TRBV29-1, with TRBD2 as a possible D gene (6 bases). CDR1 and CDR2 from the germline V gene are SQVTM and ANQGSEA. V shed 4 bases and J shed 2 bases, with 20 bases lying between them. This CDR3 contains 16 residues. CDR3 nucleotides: TGCAGCGTTGTGGGGTACCGGGAAGGAGGGCAAGAGACCCAGTACTTC. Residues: CSVVGYREGGQETQYF.

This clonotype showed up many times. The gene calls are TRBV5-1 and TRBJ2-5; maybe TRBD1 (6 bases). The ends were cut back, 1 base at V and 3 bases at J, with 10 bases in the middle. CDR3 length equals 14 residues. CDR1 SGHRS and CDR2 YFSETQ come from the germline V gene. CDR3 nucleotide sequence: TGCGCCAGCAGCTTGCGACAGGCCAAAGAGACCCAGTACTTC. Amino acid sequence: CASSLRQAKETQYF.

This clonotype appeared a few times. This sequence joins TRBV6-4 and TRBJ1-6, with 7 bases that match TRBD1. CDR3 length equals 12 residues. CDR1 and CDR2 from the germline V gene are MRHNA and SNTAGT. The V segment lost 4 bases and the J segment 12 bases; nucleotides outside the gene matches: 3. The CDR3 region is CASSGQGGPLHF. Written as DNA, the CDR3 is TGTGCCAGCAGTGGACAGGGAGGACCCCTCCACTTT.

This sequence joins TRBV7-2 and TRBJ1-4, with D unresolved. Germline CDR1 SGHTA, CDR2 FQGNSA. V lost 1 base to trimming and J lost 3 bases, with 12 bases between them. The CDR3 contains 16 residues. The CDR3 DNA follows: TGTGCCAGCAGCTTAGGTTCTGGTACGGCTAATGAAAAACTGTTTTTT. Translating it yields CASSLGSGTANEKLFF. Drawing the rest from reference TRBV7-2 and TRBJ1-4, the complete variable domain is GAGVSQSPSNKVTEKGKDVELRCDPISGHTALYWYRQSLGQGLEFLIYFQGNSAPDKSGLPSDRFSAERTGGSVSTLTIQRTQQEDSAVYLCASSLGSGTANEKLFFGSGTQLSVL.

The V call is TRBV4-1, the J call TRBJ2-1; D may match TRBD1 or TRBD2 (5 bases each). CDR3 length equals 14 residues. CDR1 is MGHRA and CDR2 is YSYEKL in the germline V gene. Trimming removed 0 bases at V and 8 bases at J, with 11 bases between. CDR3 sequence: CASSQEGDRDEQFF. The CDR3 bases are TGCGCCAGCAGCCAAGAGGGGGACCGCGATGAGCAGTTCTTC.

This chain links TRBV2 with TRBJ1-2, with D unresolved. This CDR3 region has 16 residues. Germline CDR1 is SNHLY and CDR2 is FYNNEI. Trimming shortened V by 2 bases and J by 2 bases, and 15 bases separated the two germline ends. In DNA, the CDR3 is TGTGCCAGCAGTGAATTCGTAGGCAGGTTGAACTATGGCTACACCTTC. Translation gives CASSEFVGRLNYGYTF.

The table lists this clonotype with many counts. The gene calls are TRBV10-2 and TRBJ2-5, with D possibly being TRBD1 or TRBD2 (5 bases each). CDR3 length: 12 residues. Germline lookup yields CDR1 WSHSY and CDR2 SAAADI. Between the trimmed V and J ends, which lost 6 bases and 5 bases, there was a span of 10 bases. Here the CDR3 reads CASRGEIETQYF. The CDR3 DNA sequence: TGCGCCAGCAGGGGGGAAATTGAGACCCAGTACTTC.

The CDR3 DNA sequence: TGTGCCAGCAGCCGGACTAGCGTGCACACAGATACGCAGTATTTT. Amino acid sequence: CASSRTSVHTDTQYF. The chain combines TRBV7-2 with TRBJ2-3; TRBD2 aligns across 9 bases. The junction had 5 bases not matched to a gene; V was cut back by 5 bases and J by 2 bases. The CDR3 consists of 15 residues. From germline, CDR1 is SGHTA and CDR2 FQGNSA.

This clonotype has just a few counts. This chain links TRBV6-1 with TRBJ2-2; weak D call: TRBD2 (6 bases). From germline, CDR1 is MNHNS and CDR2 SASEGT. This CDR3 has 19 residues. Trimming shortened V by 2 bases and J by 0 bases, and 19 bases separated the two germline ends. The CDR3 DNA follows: TGTGCCAGCAGTGAAATCCTACTTTTGGGGGGTTCGAACACCGGGGAGCTGTTTTTT. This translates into CASSEILLLGGSNTGELFF.